Listed here are 5 T cell receptor beta chains from one sample, sequenced in a study of T cells expressing NK-cell markers. From the 5' RACE reads, TCRdb lists one entry per CDR3 protein and no DNA. The sample's table shows approximately 550,000 distinct CDR3 sequences. Sequencing was carried out using blood T cells: a sorted CD56 or NKG2C T cell subset, CD4+ or CD8+ T cells, or bulk PBMC T cells (not recorded which). The source is a young man in good health.

This chain uses TRBV7-9 with TRBJ1-1; TCRdb reports TRBD1, a call that lacks DNA to check it against. Looked up from germline, CDR1 is SEHNR and CDR2 is FQNEAQ (reference sequence). This CDR3 spans 16 amino acids. CDR3 region: CASSLMGRGLSTEAFF.

This chain joins TRBV5-1 and TRBJ1-4; the D call of TRBD1 rests on TCRdb alone, since no DNA is present to check it. Per germline, CDR1 SGHRS and CDR2 YFSETQ. This CDR3 comprises 15 residues. CDR3 in amino acids: CASSPDERRNEKLFF.

J is TRBJ2-1 and V is TRBV6-1; TCRdb returns TRBD2, unconfirmable since there is no DNA. The germline V gene encodes CDR1 MNHNS and CDR2 SASEGT. The CDR3 contains 16 residues. This CDR3 reads CASSQGLAVGYNEQFF.

V gene TRBV10-3 combines with J gene TRBJ2-3; TCRdb lists TRBD2, though no DNA is available to test this call. The CDR3 consists of 13 residues. The germline V gene has CDR1 ENHRY and CDR2 SYGVKD. CDR3 protein: CAISYGLQDTQYF.

The chain has TRBV20-1 and TRBJ1-2. There are 12 residues in the CDR3. Germline CDR1 reads DFQATT; CDR2 reads SNEGSKA (reference sequence). CDR3 sequence reads: CSVRRGMDGYTF.